This T cell receptor (beta chain) was recovered during a study of T cell responses to AZD1222 COVID-19 vaccine. The V gene lost 6 bases and the J gene lost 8 bases, with 10 bases spanning the gap. This CDR3 comprises 11 residues. Germline V gene lookup returns CDR1 SGHTA and CDR2 FQGNSA. Clones were read by immunoSEQ multiplex PCR, and TCRdb kept only the in-frame ones, dropping some. This sample has about 120,000 clones, with 85% to 95% found just once. The sequenced sample was peripheral blood, obtained on day 0 of AZD1222 vaccination. The V gene is TRBV7-2, the J gene TRBJ1-2; no clear D. The TCR comes from an adult in good health. This chain's CDR3 is CASRADGGYTF. As DNA, the CDR3 is TGTGCCAGCAGAGCCGATGGAGGCTACACCTTC. Full variable domain (outside the CDR3, taken from reference TRBV7-2 and TRBJ1-2): GAGVSQSPSNKVTEKGKDVELRCDPISGHTALYWYRQSLGQGLEFLIYFQGNSAPDKSGLPSDRFSAERTGGSVSTLTIQRTQQEDSAVYLCASRADGGYTFGSGTRLTVV.